Included here is one TCR beta chain sequence, with context. What antigen it recognizes has not been identified. Base qualities are missing; no much larger clone stands one base away. Trimming removed 6 bases from V and 5 bases from J; the gene matches leave 10 bases unexplained. The CDR3 covers 14 residues, taking in both the cysteine and the phenylalanine. Of all the DNA, just the CDR3 is kept, 42 bases in frame from base 1. In the germline V gene, CDR1 corresponds to MNHEY and CDR2 to SVGAGI. This record comes from a study of T cell changes during pregnancy in multiple sclerosis (dated by TCRdb to between 2017 and 2020). Regarding the study in general: In women with multiple sclerosis, the researchers looked at how the T cell repertoire shifted as pregnancy progressed.

To prepare the library, the immunoSEQ multiplex PCR assay was applied. Not all clones reach the TCRdb copy of this immuneACCESS table, which keeps in-frame sequences only. Checked studies attribute under half of the gap to unresolved V genes and leave the rest unexplained. The sample table records nearly 110,000 clones; roughly 90% of these occur just once. The top ten clonotypes cover less than 0.85% of the sample. Sequencing used peripheral blood, obtained in the third trimester of pregnancy. This chain joins TRBV6-5 to TRBJ2-7; 7 of the junction bases match TRBD1. The receptor's source is a female donor in good health, enrolled as a control in a pregnancy study. The CDR3 protein: CASRGDSQGNEQYF. The DNA is as follows: TGTGCCAGCAGGGGGGACAGCCAGGGAAACGAGCAGTACTTC.